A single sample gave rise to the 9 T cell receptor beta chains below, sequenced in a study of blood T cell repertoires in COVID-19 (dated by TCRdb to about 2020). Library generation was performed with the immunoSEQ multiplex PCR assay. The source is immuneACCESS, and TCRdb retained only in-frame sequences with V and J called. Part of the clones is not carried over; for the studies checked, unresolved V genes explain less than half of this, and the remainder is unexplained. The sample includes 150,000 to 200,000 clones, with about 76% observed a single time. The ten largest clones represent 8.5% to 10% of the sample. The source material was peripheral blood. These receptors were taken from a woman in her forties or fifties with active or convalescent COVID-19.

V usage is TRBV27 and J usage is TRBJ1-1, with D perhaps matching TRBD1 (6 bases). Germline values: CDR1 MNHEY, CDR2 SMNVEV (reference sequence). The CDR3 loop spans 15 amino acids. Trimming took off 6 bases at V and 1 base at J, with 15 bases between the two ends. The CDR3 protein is CASRGKGHRNTEAFF. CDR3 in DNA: TGTGCCAGCAGGGGGAAGGGACATCGGAACACTGAAGCTTTCTTT.

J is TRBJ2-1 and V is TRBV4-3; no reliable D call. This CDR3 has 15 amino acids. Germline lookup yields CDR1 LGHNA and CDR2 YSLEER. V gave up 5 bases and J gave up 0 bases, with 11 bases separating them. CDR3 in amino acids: CASSSGNNSYNEQFF. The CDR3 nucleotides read TGCGCCAGCAGCTCCGGTAATAACTCCTACAATGAGCAGTTCTTC.

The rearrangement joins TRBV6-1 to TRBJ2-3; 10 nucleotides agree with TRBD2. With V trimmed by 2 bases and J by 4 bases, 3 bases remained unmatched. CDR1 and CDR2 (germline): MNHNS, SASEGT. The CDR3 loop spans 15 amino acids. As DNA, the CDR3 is TGTGCCAGCAGTGAACTAGCGGGGGTTCCAGATACGCAGTATTTT. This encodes CASSELAGVPDTQYF.

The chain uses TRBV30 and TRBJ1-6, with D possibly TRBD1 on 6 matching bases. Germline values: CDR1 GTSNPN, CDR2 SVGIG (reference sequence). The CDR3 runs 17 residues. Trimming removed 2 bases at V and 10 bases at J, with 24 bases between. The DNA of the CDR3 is TGTGCCTGGAGTCCCATAAGACAACAGGGTGAGCAATCACCCCTCCACTTT. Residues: CAWSPIRQQGEQSPLHF.

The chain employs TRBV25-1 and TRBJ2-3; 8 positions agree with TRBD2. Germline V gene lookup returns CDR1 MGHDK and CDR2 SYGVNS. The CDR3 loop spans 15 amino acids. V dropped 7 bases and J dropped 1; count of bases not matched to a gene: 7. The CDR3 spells CASTPRAGGTDTQYF. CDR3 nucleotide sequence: TGTGCCAGCACTCCCCGAGCGGGGGGCACAGATACGCAGTATTTT.

CDR3 DNA: TGTGCCAGCAGTTACGGGGGGACAGGGAAAGCCGGGGAGCTGTTTTTT. Translating gives CASSYGGTGKAGELFF. V is TRBV6-2 or TRBV6-3 and J is TRBJ2-2, with 9 positions matching TRBD1. Germline-derived CDR1 and CDR2 are MNHEY and SVGEGT. V trimming: 2 bases; J trimming: 6 bases; junction bases outside the gene matches: 7. The CDR3 covers 16 residues.

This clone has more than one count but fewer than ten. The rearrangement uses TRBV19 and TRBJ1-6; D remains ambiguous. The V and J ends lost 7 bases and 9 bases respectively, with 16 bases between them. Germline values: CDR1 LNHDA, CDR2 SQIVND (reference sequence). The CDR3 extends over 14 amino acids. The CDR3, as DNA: TGTGCCAGTAACGCCCTAAGGGAGGGTTCACCCCTCCACTTT. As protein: CASNALREGSPLHF.

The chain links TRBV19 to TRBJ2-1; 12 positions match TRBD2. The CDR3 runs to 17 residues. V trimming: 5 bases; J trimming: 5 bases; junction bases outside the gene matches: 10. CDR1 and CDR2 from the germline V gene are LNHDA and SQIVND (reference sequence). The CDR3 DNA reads TGTGCCAGTAGTCCTCGGACTAGCGGGACGGGCCACAATGAGCAGTTCTTC. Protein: CASSPRTSGTGHNEQFF.

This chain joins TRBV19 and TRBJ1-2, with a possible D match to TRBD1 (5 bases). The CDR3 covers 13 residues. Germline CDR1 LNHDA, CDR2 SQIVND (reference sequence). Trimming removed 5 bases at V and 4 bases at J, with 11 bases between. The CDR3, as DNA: TGTGCCAGTAGTCTGGGGACTCTCTATGGCTACACCTTC. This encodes CASSLGTLYGYTF.